The 31 T cell receptor beta chains given below trace back to one sample, sequenced in a study of T-cell reconstitution after alpha-beta-depleted transplantation in children. The TCRbeta library was prepared with unique molecular identifiers. From the PCR reads, TCRdb called clonotypes with MiXCR, one entry per CDR3 protein. Among hundreds of thousands of distinct CDR3 sequences listed, around 15% were seen once. The sequences come from PBMCs, mostly from graft donor cells, collected 360 days after TCRalphabeta/CD19-depleted stem cell transplant. The receptors shown here come from a male patient younger than 18 who had a stem cell transplant for acute lymphoblastic leukemia, so the T cells may come from the graft donor.

V and J are TRBV11-2 and TRBJ2-3; 8 nucleotides agree with TRBD2. The CDR3 consists of 16 residues. The germline CDR1 and CDR2 sequences are SGHAT and FQNNGV. V lost 6 bases, J lost 7 bases, and 15 bases stayed unmatched. CDR3 DNA: TGTGCCAGCAGGAGGATAGCGGGACCGCACGCATATACGCAGTATTTT. Encoded protein: CASRRIAGPHAYTQYF.

This clonotype appeared a few times. The chain recombines TRBV5-1 with TRBJ1-1; D possibly corresponds to TRBD1 (6 bases). This CDR3 region has 15 residues. Germline-derived CDR1 and CDR2 are SGHRS and YFSETQ. The germline V and J ends were trimmed by 4 bases and 1 base, with 14 bases remaining between them. CDR3 coding DNA: TGCGCCAGCAGCCAACAGGGTGCTGAGAACACTGAAGCTTTCTTT. Translating gives CASSQQGAENTEAFF.

A few counts support this clonotype. This chain connects TRBV5-1 to TRBJ1-4, with 7 bases matching TRBD1. The V gene end was trimmed by 0 bases and the J gene end by 11 bases; junction bases not matched to a gene: 4. Germline V CDR1 and CDR2: SGHRS, YFSETQ. There are 13 residues in the CDR3. Here the CDR3 DNA reads TGCGCCAGCAGCTTGGAGACAGGGCTTAAACTGTTTTTT. Amino acid sequence: CASSLETGLKLFF.

This clonotype has a handful of counts. The chain carries TRBV15 and TRBJ1-5; no definite D call. V was shortened by 8 bases and J by 9 bases, with 11 bases between the two germline ends. The V gene's germline CDR1 is LNHNV and CDR2 YYDKDF (reference sequence). CDR3 length equals 11 residues. The CDR3 loop is CATQNLLPQHF. The CDR3, as DNA: TGTGCCACCCAAAATCTATTGCCCCAGCATTTT.

The table lists this clonotype with many counts. The chain joins TRBV5-1 to TRBJ1-3; tentatively, D is TRBD1 (6 bases). The germline V and J ends were trimmed by 0 bases and 5 bases, with 12 bases remaining between them. This CDR3 has 15 amino acids. Germline values: CDR1 SGHRS, CDR2 YFSETQ. DNA of the CDR3: TGCGCCAGCAGCTTGGGGGACATTCCAAGAAACACCATATATTTT. The encoded protein is CASSLGDIPRNTIYF.

The chain has TRBV7-6 and TRBJ2-2, with 7 positions matching TRBD2. The J segment lost 2 bases and the V segment lost 5 bases, leaving 11 bases of the junction unmatched. This CDR3 is built from 17 residues. The germline CDR1 and CDR2 sequences are SGHVS and FNYEAQ. In DNA form, the CDR3 reads TGTGCCAGCAGCCCGACCCTTCGCGGGAGAAACACCGGGGAGCTGTTTTTT. Translation gives CASSPTLRGRNTGELFF.

This rearrangement joins TRBV18 to TRBJ1-5; no clear D gene. Germline values: CDR1 KGHSH, CDR2 LQKENI. The CDR3 is made up of 14 amino acids. V lost 3 bases and J lost 0, with 6 bases in between. DNA of the CDR3: TGTGCCAGCTCACCCCGATATAGCAATCAGCCCCAGCATTTT. This codes for CASSPRYSNQPQHF.

The sample holds a few counts of this clonotype. The chain uses TRBV20-1 and TRBJ2-7, with TRBD2 matching 7 bases. Germline CDR1 is DFQATT and CDR2 is SNEGSKA (reference sequence). The CDR3 has 15 amino acids. V was pared by 1 base and J by 3 bases, with 9 bases of the junction left unmatched. The DNA for the CDR3 is TGCAGTGCTAGAGTTGGTCTAGCGGACCTCTACGAGCAGTACTTC. Amino acid sequence: CSARVGLADLYEQYF.

CDR3 in amino acids: CASSQLAGQGREQYF. As DNA, the CDR3 is TGCGCCAGCAGCCAATTGGCGGGACAGGGGAGGGAGCAGTACTTC. J is TRBJ2-7 and V is TRBV4-1; 10 nucleotides agree with TRBD1. The length of the CDR3 is 15 residues. J lost 7 bases, V lost 2 bases, and 8 bases had no gene match. Germline CDR1 MGHRA, CDR2 YSYEKL.

This clonotype was seen a handful of times. As DNA, the CDR3 is TGCGCCAGCAGCTTAACATCGAGGACGGTCAACACTGAAGCTTTCTTT. Translated: CASSLTSRTVNTEAFF. The chain is built from TRBV5-1 and TRBJ1-1; D is unresolved. Germline lookup yields CDR1 SGHRS and CDR2 YFSETQ. This CDR3 has 16 amino acids. V was clipped by 2 bases and J by 2 bases, with 16 bases between them.

This clonotype showed up just a few times. The chain recombines TRBV27 with TRBJ1-5; 7 bases fit TRBD1. V lost 7 bases, J lost 4 bases, and 4 bases stayed unmatched. Germline V CDR1 and CDR2: MNHEY, SMNVEV (reference sequence). The CDR3 has 13 residues. The CDR3: CASKGQRNQPQHF. CDR3 DNA: TGTGCCAGCAAGGGACAGAGAAATCAGCCCCAGCATTTT.

This clonotype was counted between two and nine times. The gene calls are TRBV6-2 or TRBV6-3 and TRBJ2-1, with TRBD2 as a possible D gene (5 bases). The CDR3 spans 16 residues. CDR1 is MNHEY and CDR2 is SVGEGT in the germline V gene. V was cut by 7 bases and J by 4 bases, with 20 bases left in between. The CDR3 DNA reads as TGTGCCAGCAAACCTAGTAGCGTCCCCGAATACAATGAGCAGTTCTTC. Amino acids: CASKPSSVPEYNEQFF.

This clonotype was counted once. The rearrangement uses TRBV20-1 and TRBJ1-5, with unresolved D. Germline assignment: CDR1 DFQATT and CDR2 SNEGSKA (reference sequence). This CDR3 is built from 15 residues. V was trimmed by 0 bases and J by 3 bases, leaving 12 bases between them. CDR3 sequence (DNA): TGCAGTGCTAGAGATAAGGTTTGGGACAATCAGCCCCAGCATTTT. This sequence encodes CSARDKVWDNQPQHF.

The sample holds one count of this clonotype. The chain couples TRBV5-1 to TRBJ2-7; 10 nucleotides align to TRBD2. CDR1 is SGHRS, CDR2 YFSETQ, per germline. Trimming removed 3 bases from V and 0 bases from J; junction bases left unmatched: 6. The CDR3 is 16 amino acids. This CDR3 is CASSSTSGASSYEQYF. In nucleotides, the CDR3 is TGCGCCAGCAGCTCCACTAGCGGGGCTAGCTCCTACGAGCAGTACTTC.

This clonotype was seen a few times. V gene TRBV5-1 combines with J gene TRBJ2-7; D is perhaps TRBD1 or TRBD2 (5 bases each). This CDR3 has 14 amino acids. Germline assignment: CDR1 SGHRS and CDR2 YFSETQ. Deletions cut 0 bases from V and 7 bases from J, with 14 bases between. For the CDR3, the DNA is TGCGCCAGCAGCTTGGTCCCGGGACGGGATGAGCAGTACTTC. It encodes CASSLVPGRDEQYF.

The chain is built from TRBV7-8 and TRBJ2-7; possible D gene TRBD1, 6 bases. CDR1 and CDR2 (germline): SGHVS, FQNEAQ. The CDR3 extends over 13 amino acids. V was trimmed by 6 bases and J by 2 bases, leaving 11 bases between them. The CDR3 coding sequence is TGTGCCAGCAGGCTGGACAGAACCTACGAGCAGTACTTC. The encoded protein is CASRLDRTYEQYF. Based on the CDR3 plus reference TRBV7-8 and TRBJ2-7, the full variable domain is GAGVSQSPRYKVAKRGQDVALRCDPISGHVSLFWYQQALGQGPEFLTYFQNEAQLDKSGLPSDRFFAERPEGSVSTLKIQRTQQEDSAVYLCASRLDRTYEQYFGPGTRLTVT.

This clonotype was recorded many times. This sequence joins TRBV6-5 and TRBJ1-1; D is possibly TRBD1 (5 bases). Looked up from germline, CDR1 is MNHEY and CDR2 is SVGAGI. The V end lost 3 bases, the J end lost 5 bases, and 13 bases lay between the germline ends. This CDR3 comprises 14 residues. The CDR3 is CASSYRAGPTEAFF. CDR3 DNA sequence: TGTGCCAGCAGTTATAGGGCAGGGCCGACTGAAGCTTTCTTT.

This clonotype has just a few counts. The chain carries TRBV7-9 and TRBJ2-1; 10 bases fit TRBD2. The CDR3 covers 15 residues. Trimming removed 0 bases from V and 8 bases from J; junction bases left unmatched: 4. Looked up from germline, CDR1 is SEHNR and CDR2 is FQNEAQ (reference sequence). The DNA of the CDR3 is TGTGCCAGCAGCTTAGCGCTAGCGGGAGTGGATGAGCAGTTCTTC. Its protein is CASSLALAGVDEQFF. Full variable domain (rest looked up from reference TRBV7-9 and TRBJ2-1): DTGVSQNPRHKITKRGQNVTFRCDPISEHNRLYWYRQTLGQGPEFLTYFQNEAQLEKSRLLSDRFSAERPKGSFSTLEIQRTEQGDSAMYLCASSLALAGVDEQFFGPGTRLTVL.

This clonotype was seen a handful of times. This chain links TRBV18 with TRBJ2-3; D not certain. With 3 bases removed from V and 2 bases from J, the gap between germline ends came to 9 bases. Germline V gene lookup returns CDR1 KGHSH and CDR2 LQKENI. The CDR3 has 14 residues. The chain's CDR3 is CASSPADFTDTQYF. In DNA, the CDR3 is TGTGCCAGCTCACCCGCAGACTTCACAGATACGCAGTATTTT.

This clonotype showed up just a few times. J is TRBJ2-2 and V is TRBV5-1; D may correspond to TRBD1 or TRBD2 (5 bases each). In germline, CDR1 is SGHRS, CDR2 YFSETQ. The germline V and J ends were trimmed by 4 bases and 3 bases, with 13 bases remaining between them. There are 15 residues in the CDR3. The CDR3 sequence is CASSHGTPDTGELFF. The CDR3 coding sequence is TGCGCCAGCAGCCATGGGACCCCGGACACCGGGGAGCTGTTTTTT.

This clonotype showed up just a few times. The V gene is TRBV7-3, the J gene TRBJ2-7; D possibly matches TRBD1 or TRBD2 (5 bases each). The germline V and J ends were trimmed by 1 base and 2 bases, with 18 bases remaining between them. The length of the CDR3 is 17 residues. CDR1 is SGHTA, CDR2 FQGTGA, per germline. The CDR3 loop reads CASSLRGPGSIPYEQYF. DNA of the CDR3: TGTGCCAGCAGCTTAAGGGGCCCGGGGTCGATCCCCTACGAGCAGTACTTC.

This clonotype appeared many times. This rearrangement joins TRBV24-1 to TRBJ2-1, with TRBD2 matching over 10 bases. The CDR3 contains 15 residues. Per germline, CDR1 KGHDR and CDR2 SFDVKD. The junction had 9 bases not matched to a gene; V was cut back by 6 bases and J by 8 bases. CDR3 DNA sequence: TGTGCCACCAGTCGGCTAGCGGGAGCAGTTTATGAGCAGTTCTTC. Its translation is CATSRLAGAVYEQFF.

This clonotype showed up just a few times. This chain joins TRBV7-3 and TRBJ2-2; 8 nucleotides match TRBD2. The trim removed 5 bases at V and 1 base at J, leaving 3 bases unmatched. This CDR3 is built from 15 residues. Germline V gene sequence: CDR1 SGHTA, CDR2 FQGTGA. CDR3 coding DNA: TGTGCCAGCAGCCCAAGCGGGAGGAACACCGGGGAGCTGTTTTTT. Its translation is CASSPSGRNTGELFF.

The CDR3 loop reads CASSVVPSGRDNEQFF. CDR3 coding DNA: TGTGCCAGCAGCGTAGTTCCTAGCGGGCGGGACAATGAGCAGTTCTTC. The chain carries TRBV9 and TRBJ2-1; TRBD2 matches at 8 bases. J lost 5 bases, V lost 0 bases, and 7 bases had no gene match. The CDR3 is 16 amino acids. Germline-derived CDR1 and CDR2 are SGDLS and YYNGEE.

In this sample, this clonotype turned up a few times. The chain is built from TRBV20-1 and TRBJ2-2; D possibly corresponds to TRBD1 (5 bases). The CDR3 runs 15 residues. Germline lookup yields CDR1 DFQATT and CDR2 SNEGSKA (reference sequence). Between the trimmed V and J ends, which lost 0 bases and 7 bases, there was a span of 15 bases. The CDR3 DNA follows: TGCAGTGCTAGAGATTTGCCAGGGTGGAACGGGGAGCTGTTTTTT. Translated: CSARDLPGWNGELFF.

CDR3 nucleotides: TGTGCCAGCAGCTCCCTGACACTCGAGCAGTACTTC. Amino acids: CASSSLTLEQYF. V is TRBV7-6 and J is TRBJ2-7, with unresolved D. The V gene's germline CDR1 is SGHVS and CDR2 FNYEAQ. The ends were cut back, 4 bases at V and 6 bases at J, with 10 bases in the middle. The CDR3 loop spans 12 amino acids. The variable domain in full, completed from reference TRBV7-6 and TRBJ2-7, reads GAGVSQSPRYKVTKRGQDVALRCDPISGHVSLYWYRQALGQGPEFLTYFNYEAQQDKSGLPNDRFSAERPEGSISTLTIQRTEQRDSAMYRCASSSLTLEQYFGPGTRLTVT.

In its sample, this clonotype was seen once. The J gene is TRBJ2-7, the V gene TRBV20-1; the D is unclear. Germline V gene data show CDR1 as DFQATT and CDR2 as SNEGSKA (reference sequence). The V and J ends lost 3 bases and 2 bases respectively, with 11 bases between them. CDR3 length: 13 amino acids. This CDR3 is CSASPRNTYEQYF. CDR3 DNA: TGCAGTGCTAGCCCTCGAAACACCTACGAGCAGTACTTC.

There are many counts of this clonotype. The chain couples TRBV5-1 to TRBJ2-3; D unclear. Germline lookup yields CDR1 SGHRS and CDR2 YFSETQ. Trimming removed 3 bases at V and 0 bases at J, with 14 bases between. CDR3 size: 16 residues. As DNA, the CDR3 is TGCGCCAGCAGCTCCCTGGCCGGACCTAGCACAGATACGCAGTATTTT. It specifies CASSSLAGPSTDTQYF.

This clonotype showed up just a few times. The chain employs TRBV7-3 and TRBJ1-2; D remains ambiguous. The CDR3 spans 13 residues. The V gene lost 3 bases and the J gene lost 4 bases, with 9 bases spanning the gap. CDR1 is SGHTA and CDR2 is FQGTGA in the germline V gene. For the CDR3, the DNA is TGTGCCAGCAGCTTCGTGTTGGGCTATGGCTACACCTTC. Its translation: CASSFVLGYGYTF.

This clonotype was seen a few times. The V call is TRBV9, the J call TRBJ2-1, with D uncertain. Germline CDR1 SGDLS, CDR2 YYNGEE. Deletions cut 1 base from V and 4 bases from J, with 15 bases between. The CDR3 has 16 amino acids. The CDR3 is CASSVTQGVTYNEQFF. Written as DNA, the CDR3 is TGTGCCAGCAGCGTAACGCAAGGAGTAACGTACAATGAGCAGTTCTTC.

This clonotype was seen a few times. The J gene is TRBJ2-2, the V gene TRBV11-3; D not resolved. This CDR3 region has 14 residues. The ends were cut back, 5 bases at V and 1 base at J, with 8 bases in the middle. Germline values: CDR1 SGHNT, CDR2 YENEEA. The CDR3 DNA is TGTGCCAGCAGCGAAACAGAGAACACCGGGGAGCTGTTTTTT. Translated: CASSETENTGELFF.